This is a list of T cell receptor beta chains from one sample in a study of shared clonotypes between healthy human individuals. Sequencing used immunoSEQ multiplex PCR; TCRdb keeps in-frame clones, though not all of them. Of 1,100,000 or so clones in the sample, approximately 80% were seen once. Sequencing input: memory CD4+ T cells from PBMCs. The receptor source for this set is a man younger than 35 in good health. Some clones in this sample may be carry-over from other donors' samples. Both conserved end residues are part of each CDR3. D genes are given only for firm matches. Some rows have no size entry. The others give once, few or many, or a class for an expanded clone.

D	J	V	size	CDR3	DNA
TRBD2	TRBJ2-1	TRBV7-7	.	CASSTGSGINNEQFF	TGTGCCAGCAGCACCGGTAGCGGGATAAACAATGAGCAGTTCTTC
.	TRBJ2-7	TRBV5-6	.	CASSLQGGPLEQYF	TGTGCCAGCAGCTTGCAAGGGGGTCCCCTCGAGCAGTACTTC
.	TRBJ1-2	TRBV19	.	CASTLGPTYYGYTF	TGTGCCAGTACCCTCGGGCCTACTTACTATGGCTACACCTTC
TRBD1	TRBJ2-1	TRBV5-4	many	CASSSDGQGVQFF	TGTGCCAGCAGCTCGGACGGACAGGGGGTGCAGTTCTTC
.	TRBJ1-2	TRBV6-1	few	CASSPDGGGYGYTF	TGTGCCAGCAGCCCAGACGGAGGGGGCTATGGCTACACCTTC
.	TRBJ2-3	TRBV7-8	.	CASSPPRSTDTQYF	TGTGCCAGCAGCCCCCCTCGGAGCACAGATACGCAGTATTTT
.	TRBJ2-7	TRBV20-1	few	CSPRSSYEQYF	TGCAGCCCACGGAGCTCCTACGAGCAGTACTTC
TRBD2	TRBJ2-2	TRBV9	.	CASSLAASGRDLTGELFF	TGTGCCAGCAGCCTGGCAGCTAGCGGGAGGGACCTCACCGGGGAGCTGTTTTTT
TRBD2	TRBJ2-2	TRBV13	.	CASSLRGGRGTGELFF	TGTGCCAGCAGCTTACGGGGCGGGAGAGGGACCGGGGAGCTGTTTTTT
TRBD1	TRBJ1-2	TRBV30	.	CAWRVTGDGYTF	TGTGCCTGGAGAGTGACAGGGGATGGCTACACCTTC
TRBD1	TRBJ2-2	TRBV7-8	.	CASSLEGDRGRAGELFF	TGTGCCAGCAGCTTAGAGGGTGACAGGGGGCGGGCCGGGGAGCTGTTTTTT
.	TRBJ2-7	TRBV5-4	many	CASSSGQRGSYEQYF	TGTGCCAGCAGCTCCGGACAGAGGGGATCCTACGAGCAGTACTTC
TRBD1	TRBJ1-2	TRBV27	.	CASSSSDGQGARDGYTF	TGTGCCAGCAGTTCATCCGACGGACAGGGGGCGCGAGATGGCTACACCTTC
.	TRBJ2-6	TRBV6-5	few	CASSYSWRGANVLTF	TGTGCCAGCAGTTACTCATGGCGAGGAGCCAACGTCCTGACTTTC